A single sample gave rise to the 11 T cell receptor beta chains below, sequenced in a study of cytomegalovirus exposure and HLA in healthy donors (dated 2017 in TCRdb). The library relied on the immunoSEQ multiplex PCR assay. A mixture of 60 forward primers for TCR Vbeta segments and 13 reverse primers for TCR Jbeta segments was used in the multiplex PCR. As stored in TCRdb, this immuneACCESS dataset retains in-frame rearrangements with V and J assigned. A fraction of the clones does not appear; measured against another copy, unresolved V genes explain less than half of the discrepancy, and the remainder lacks a known reason. The sample table lists 140,000 or so clones, 65% to 85% of them with a count of one. 3.4% of the sample lies in the top ten. The sample was PBMCs. These receptors were taken from a male donor in good health and CMV-seronegative.

The CDR3 loop reads CAISTTAGTYNEQFF. CDR3 sequence (DNA): TGTGCCATCAGTACGACAGCCGGAACCTACAATGAGCAGTTCTTC. The J gene is TRBJ2-1, the V gene TRBV10-3; maybe TRBD1 (5 bases). The CDR3 extends over 15 amino acids. The V end was cut by 5 bases, the J end by 2 bases, with 13 bases between. CDR1 is ENHRY and CDR2 is SYGVKD in the germline V gene.

This clone was seen a handful of times. The V and J genes are TRBV18 and TRBJ2-5; D possibly corresponds to TRBD1 (6 bases). Trimming removed 3 bases at V and 1 base at J, with 9 bases between. The CDR3 is made up of 14 amino acids. CDR1 KGHSH and CDR2 LQKENI come from the germline V gene. CDR3 in DNA: TGTGCCAGCTCACCCCGGACAGTCCAAGAGACCCAGTACTTC. Translating gives CASSPRTVQETQYF.

The V gene is TRBV19, the J gene TRBJ1-5; 10 bases are shared with TRBD1. V dropped 4 bases and J dropped 6; count of bases not matched to a gene: 6. In germline, CDR1 is LNHDA, CDR2 SQIVND (reference sequence). CDR3 size: 15 residues. CDR3 coding DNA: TGTGCCAGTAGTACTCGACAGGGGGCCGTTCAGCCCCAGCATTTT. Residues: CASSTRQGAVQPQHF.

This chain uses TRBV6-5 with TRBJ2-7; 7 bases line up with TRBD2. The CDR3 is 15 amino acids. CDR1 is MNHEY, CDR2 SVGAGI, per germline. With 6 bases clipped from V and 4 bases from J, the junction kept 12 bases outside the gene matches. In nucleotides, the CDR3 is TGTGCCAGCAGAATCCTAGCGGACTTCCCTTACGAGCAGTACTTC. Its translation: CASRILADFPYEQYF.

The V call is TRBV15, the J call TRBJ2-7; 11 nucleotides match TRBD1. Looked up from germline, CDR1 is LNHNV and CDR2 is YYDKDF (reference sequence). This CDR3 comprises 14 residues. With 7 bases clipped from V and 5 bases from J, the junction kept 7 bases outside the gene matches. CDR3 DNA: TGTGCCACCACCTTCGGACAGGGGGCTGACGAGCAGTACTTC. Protein product: CATTFGQGADEQYF.

Comment on this clone: Germline is not matched at one junction end, which may reflect a read error. J is TRBJ1-1 and V is TRBV7-9; 7 bases fit TRBD1. The CDR3 has 15 residues. Germline V gene lookup returns CDR1 SEHNR and CDR2 FQNEAQ (reference sequence). The DNA for the CDR3 is TGTGTCAGCAGCTTAGCGGGGACAGCGAACACTGAAGCTTTCTTT. This translates into CVSSLAGTANTEAFF.

The chain combines TRBV30 with TRBJ1-4, with D possibly matching TRBD1 (6 bases). CDR1 and CDR2 (germline): GTSNPN, SVGIG (reference sequence). V lost 0 bases, J lost 2 bases, and 13 bases lay in between. The CDR3 length is 16 residues. The CDR3 loop is CAWSVEGGGTNEKLFF. The CDR3 DNA sequence: TGTGCCTGGAGTGTAGAGGGGGGGGGCACTAATGAAAAACTGTTTTTT.

As for this clone: Compared with germline, one end of the junction differs, possibly owing to a read error. The rearrangement joins TRBV7-9 to TRBJ2-5; D is unclear. The CDR3 covers 11 residues. The germline CDR1 and CDR2 sequences are SEHNR and FQNEAQ (reference sequence). The CDR3 DNA sequence: TGTTCCAGCAGCTCGCAAGAGACCCAGTACTTC. Amino acids: CSSSSQETQYF. The full variable domain, with the rest looked up from reference TRBV7-9 and TRBJ2-5, is DTGVSQNPRHKITKRGQNVTFRCDPISEHNRLYWYRQTLGQGPEFLTYFQNEAQLEKSRLLSDRFSAERPKGSFSTLEIQRTEQGDSAMYLCSSSSQETQYFGPGTRLLVL.

This clone was detected only once. The rearrangement joins TRBV19 to TRBJ1-5; the match to TRBD1 covers 7 bases. Germline V CDR1 and CDR2: LNHDA, SQIVND (reference sequence). This CDR3 is 20 amino acids long. V lost 5 bases and J lost 1; bases outside the gene matches: 20. The CDR3 DNA reads as TGTGCCAGTAGTCTAAGTCTATATGGCAGGGGGGAGGAGAGCAATCAGCCCCAGCATTTT. It is translated as CASSLSLYGRGEESNQPQHF.

This clone showed up just a few times. The V call is TRBV6-1, the J call TRBJ1-4; no clear D gene. CDR3 length: 13 amino acids. Trimming cost V 10 bases and J 7 bases, with 16 bases left between them. The V gene's germline CDR1 is MNHNS and CDR2 SASEGT. The CDR3 loop reads CATRRVSGEKLFF. CDR3 in DNA: TGTGCCACCCGGCGGGTATCCGGTGAAAAACTGTTTTTT.

The chain carries TRBV5-6 and TRBJ2-1; TRBD2 matches 7 bases. There are 14 residues in the CDR3. Germline CDR1 SGHDT, CDR2 YYEEEE. V was pared by 6 bases and J by 5 bases, with 8 bases of the junction left unmatched. This chain's CDR3 is CASILLAINNEQFF. For the CDR3, the DNA is TGTGCCAGCATCCTACTAGCGATTAACAATGAGCAGTTCTTC.